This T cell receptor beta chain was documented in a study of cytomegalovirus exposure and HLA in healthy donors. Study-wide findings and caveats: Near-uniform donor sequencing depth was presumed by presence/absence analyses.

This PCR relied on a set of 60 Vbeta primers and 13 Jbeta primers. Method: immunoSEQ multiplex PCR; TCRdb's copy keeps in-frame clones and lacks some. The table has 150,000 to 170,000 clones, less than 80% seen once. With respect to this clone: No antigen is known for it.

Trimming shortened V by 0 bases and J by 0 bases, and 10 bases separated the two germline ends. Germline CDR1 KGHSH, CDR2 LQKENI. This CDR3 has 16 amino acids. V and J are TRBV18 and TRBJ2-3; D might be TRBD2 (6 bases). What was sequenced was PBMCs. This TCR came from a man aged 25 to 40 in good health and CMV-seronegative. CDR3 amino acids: CASSPPSGYSTDTQYF. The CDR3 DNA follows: TGTGCCAGCTCACCACCTAGCGGCTACAGCACAGATACGCAGTATTTT.